The rows below give T cell receptor beta chains drawn from one sample of a study of cytomegalovirus exposure and HLA in healthy donors. Using immunoSEQ multiplex PCR, the repertoire was profiled, and TCRdb retains in-frame clones only, with some absent. The sample lists roughly 120,000 clones, about 77% occurring once. Sequencing was done on a sample of PBMCs. The receptors derive from a woman aged 30 to 39 in good health and CMV-seropositive. Both conserved end residues are part of each CDR3. D genes are given only for firm matches. Clone sizes are given selectively: once, few, many, or a class where the clone is expanded.

>-|TRBJ2-1|TRBV21-1|once
TGTGCCAGCAGCAAGGAGTCACTAGCGGGGGAATTCTCCTACAATGAGCAGTTCTTC
CASSKESLAGEFSYNEQFF
>-|TRBJ1-1|TRBV5-1|-
TGCGCCAGCAGCTTGATCGCCGGGGGAGTGAACACTGAAGCTTTCTTT
CASSLIAGGVNTEAFF
>-|TRBJ2-3|TRBV5-1|-
TGCGCCAGCAGCTTACGGGACTTTCGCACAGATACGCAGTATTTT
CASSLRDFRTDTQYF
>TRBD2|TRBJ2-1|TRBV23-1|-
TGCGCCAGCAGTCGCGCTACAAGAGGCCCTAGCGGGATCCCGTACAATGAGCAGTTCTTC
CASSRATRGPSGIPYNEQFF
>TRBD2|TRBJ2-3|TRBV11-3|-
TGTGCCAGCAGCCCTGGGGGCGGGAGGGGGGGCACAGATACGCAGTATTTT
CASSPGGGRGGTDTQYF
>TRBD1|TRBJ2-7|TRBV5-1|-
TGCGCCAGCAGCGAAGACAGGGATTGGGTTTACGAGCAGTACTTC
CASSEDRDWVYEQYF
>TRBD2|TRBJ2-2|TRBV9|-
TGTGCCAGCAGCGCACTAGCGGGAGGTCCGAACACCGGGGAGCTGTTTTTT
CASSALAGGPNTGELFF
>TRBD1|TRBJ2-7|TRBV7-9|few
TGTGCCAGCAGCGTGACAGGGGTAAACTACGAGCAGTACTTC
CASSVTGVNYEQYF
>TRBD1|TRBJ1-1|TRBV5-1|-
TGCGCCAGCAGCTTGGAGGGGGCAGGTGTAAACACTGAAGCTTTCTTT
CASSLEGAGVNTEAFF
>-|TRBJ2-3|TRBV6-1|-
TGTGCCAGCAGTGACCACTCCCCCCAATTAACAGATACGCAGTATTTT
CASSDHSPQLTDTQYF
>TRBD1|TRBJ1-3|TRBV15|-
TGTGCCACCAGCAGAGGACAGGGGGCTGGAAACACCATATATTTT
CATSRGQGAGNTIYF
>-|TRBJ1-6|TRBV11-2|-
TGTGCCAGCAGCCCCTACCGACAGGATAATTCACCCCTCCACTTT
CASSPYRQDNSPLHF
>-|TRBJ1-3|TRBV19|-
TGTGCCAGTAGGAGACAGGCCGACTCTGGAAACACCATATATTTT
CASRRQADSGNTIYF
>-|TRBJ2-5|TRBV11-3|-
TGTGCCAGCAGGGGGGGAGGACCACAAGAGACCCAGTACTTC
CASRGGGPQETQYF
>-|TRBJ2-2|TRBV7-9|-
TGTGCCAGCAGCTTAATCAGGGGCACCGGGGAGCTGTTTTTT
CASSLIRGTGELFF
>TRBD1|TRBJ2-5|TRBV11-2|few
TGTGCCAGCAGCTCGATACAGGGGTACCAAGAGACCCAGTACTTC
CASSSIQGYQETQYF
>-|TRBJ1-2|TRBV11-2|once
TGTGCCAGCAGCTTAGGGGGAGGACGGTATGGCTACACCTTC
CASSLGGGRYGYTF
>-|TRBJ2-1|TRBV6-5|few
TGTGCCAGCAGTGAACAGGCTAACTACAATGAGCAGTTCTTC
CASSEQANYNEQFF
>-|TRBJ2-5|TRBV27|few
TGTGCCAGCAGCACTCTGGGGCCCCAAGAGACCCAGTACTTC
CASSTLGPQETQYF
>TRBD1|TRBJ2-5|TRBV2|-
TGTGCCAGCAGTTCAGGGGGCGGGGAGACCCAGTACTTC
CASSSGGGETQYF
>TRBD1|TRBJ1-1|TRBV19|-
TGTGCCAGTAGTAGGGACAGCTTTACCTTCATGAACACTGAAGCTTTCTTT
CASSRDSFTFMNTEAFF
>-|TRBJ2-2|TRBV5-8|-
TGTGCCAGCAGCTTGGGGACTGACTACACCGGGGAGCTGTTTTTT
CASSLGTDYTGELFF
>TRBD1|TRBJ1-1|TRBV29-1|once
TGCAGCGCTGACAGGGGGCTTGACACTGAAGCTTTCTTT
CSADRGLDTEAFF
>-|TRBJ1-4|TRBV2|-
TGTGCCAGCAGTGAGCAGGGGATGAGTTGGCTGTTTTTT
CASSEQGMSWLFF
>-|TRBJ2-2|TRBV9|few
TGTGCCAGCAGCGTAGAGATAGGGAGATACACCGGGGAGCTGTTTTTT
CASSVEIGRYTGELFF
>-|TRBJ2-7|TRBV7-9|-
TGTGCCAGCAGCTCGACAGGTTTCTACGAGCAGTACTTC
CASSSTGFYEQYF
>-|TRBJ1-2|TRBV2|-
TGTGCCAGCAGTGAGGGCAGGAGGGGCTACACCTTC
CASSEGRRGYTF
>TRBD1|TRBJ1-5|TRBV6-7|-
TGTGCCAGCAACGCGAGGGGGCAATTTCAGCCCCAGCATTTT
CASNARGQFQPQHF
>-|TRBJ2-7|TRBV5-8|-
TGTGCCACCAGGACCACAGGGACCTCCTACGAGCAGTACTTC
CATRTTGTSYEQYF
>TRBD1|TRBJ2-7|TRBV7-6|once
TGTGCCAGCAGCTTAGTGCCGGGACAGGCTAGGAGCTCCTACGAGCAGTACTTC
CASSLVPGQARSSYEQYF
>-|TRBJ2-2|TRBV19|-
TGTGCCAGTAGTATCTCAATAGACACCGGGGAGCTGTTTTTT
CASSISIDTGELFF
>-|TRBJ2-1|TRBV11-3|-
TGTGCCAGCAGCTTAGATCTATTTGACAATGAGCAGTTCTTC
CASSLDLFDNEQFF
>-|TRBJ2-7|TRBV5-4|-
TGTGCCAGCAGCACCGCCCGTAGCTACGAGCAGTACTTC
CASSTARSYEQYF
>-|TRBJ2-1|TRBV28|-
TGTGCCAGCAGCCTTGATGGCGGCTCCTACAATGAGCAGTTCTTC
CASSLDGGSYNEQFF
>-|TRBJ2-2|TRBV12-5|-
TGTGCTAGTGGCCTTGAGATCACCGGGGAGCTGTTTTTT
CASGLEITGELFF
>TRBD1|TRBJ2-1|TRBV6-5|-
TGTGCCAGCAGCCGAGGGACAGTCAATGAGCAGTTCTTC
CASSRGTVNEQFF
>TRBD1|TRBJ1-3|TRBV5-5|-
TGTGCCAGCAGTCGACAGGGAATCGCTGGAAACACCATATATTTT
CASSRQGIAGNTIYF
>-|TRBJ1-1|TRBV9|-
TGTGCCAGCAGCGTAGGAAGGGAGTTGGGCACTGAAGCTTTCTTT
CASSVGRELGTEAFF
>-|TRBJ2-1|TRBV7-3|few
TGTGCCAGCAGTTTTGACGGGGACTACAATGAGCAGTTCTTC
CASSFDGDYNEQFF
>-|TRBJ2-5|TRBV30|-
TGTGCCTGGGGCAGGGACTCACCAGAGACCCAGTACTTC
CAWGRDSPETQYF
>TRBD2|TRBJ2-3|TRBV30|-
TGTGCCTGGAGTCTAGCGGGGAACACAGATACGCAGTATTTT
CAWSLAGNTDTQYF
>TRBD1|TRBJ2-1|TRBV19|-
TGTGCCAGTAGTTCTACGGACAGGGGGAAACACAATGAGCAGTTCTTC
CASSSTDRGKHNEQFF
>-|TRBJ2-7|TRBV15|-
TGTGCCACCAGCAGACAGACACCAAGCTCCTACGAGCAGTACTTC
CATSRQTPSSYEQYF
>-|TRBJ1-2|TRBV9|-
TGTGCCAGCAGCGCCCTTGGGCAGTCGGGCTACACCTTC
CASSALGQSGYTF
>-|TRBJ2-4|TRBV6-5|-
TGTGCCAGCAGTTACTCGACAGACAAAAACATTCAGTACTTC
CASSYSTDKNIQYF
>TRBD2|TRBJ2-2|TRBV7-8|once
TGTGCCAGCAGCACGCGACTAGCGCCGAACACCGGGGAGCTGTTTTTT
CASSTRLAPNTGELFF
>-|TRBJ1-6|TRBV16|once
TGTGCCAGCAGCCAATCGACAGCTAATTCACCCCTCCACTTT
CASSQSTANSPLHF
>-|TRBJ1-4|TRBV30|-
TGTGCCCTCCAGATCGGCACTACAACTAATGAAAAACTGTTTTTT
CALQIGTTTNEKLFF
>-|TRBJ1-5|TRBV7-6|-
TGTGCCAGCGGTGAGGGTAGCAATCAGCCCCAGCATTTT
CASGEGSNQPQHF
>TRBD1|TRBJ1-4|TRBV27|-
TGTGCCAGCAGTCCGGGGACAGGGGATGAAAAACTGTTTTTT
CASSPGTGDEKLFF
>-|TRBJ1-2|TRBV19|-
TGTGCCAGTAGTATGGGGCAGGGGTTGAGCAACTATGGCTACACCTTC
CASSMGQGLSNYGYTF